The 18 T cell receptor beta chains in this list originate from one sample, sequenced in a study of cytomegalovirus exposure and HLA in healthy donors. The PCR was carried out with 60 Vbeta primers and 13 Jbeta primers. Here immunoSEQ multiplex PCR was the method, and the copy in TCRdb shows in-frame clones only, minus some. There are 110,000 to 150,000 clones in the sample; about four fifths occur only once, and roughly 3.2% lies in the top ten. The sequencing input was PBMCs. The receptors derive from a man aged 18-30 years in good health and CMV-seropositive.

The chain carries TRBV7-9 and TRBJ1-2; D might be TRBD1 (5 bases). V was clipped by 3 bases and J by 8 bases, with 16 bases between them. Germline CDR1 and CDR2: SEHNR and FQNEAQ (reference sequence). The CDR3 is 14 amino acids. As DNA, the CDR3 is TGTGCCAGCAGCTTCGGGAGCTACGGGGACGGCTACACCTTC. Translated: CASSFGSYGDGYTF.

The gene calls are TRBV29-1 and TRBJ2-3, with a tentative D call TRBD2 (6 bases). The germline V and J ends were trimmed by 3 bases and 14 bases, with 18 bases remaining between them. From germline, CDR1 is SQVTM and CDR2 ANQGSEA. The CDR3 is 12 residues long. CDR3 bases: TGCAGCGTTGAGATTATTAGCCGGGAGAGGTATTTT. It translates to CSVEIISRERYF.

The V call is TRBV6-5, the J call TRBJ2-7; 10 positions agree with TRBD2. After removal of 6 bases from V and 3 bases from J, the junction contained 5 bases not matched to a gene. CDR3 length equals 14 residues. Germline V CDR1 and CDR2: MNHEY, SVGAGI. The CDR3 bases are TGTGCCAGCAGCCGGACTAGCGGAAACTACGAGCAGTACTTC. Translating it yields CASSRTSGNYEQYF.

The V and J genes are TRBV5-4 and TRBJ2-2; D gene unclear. Trimming removed 5 bases at V and 2 bases at J, with 4 bases between. The germline CDR1 and CDR2 sequences are SGHNT and YYREEE (reference sequence). The CDR3 has 12 amino acids. CDR3 DNA: TGTGCCAGCAGAATAAACACCGGGGAGCTGTTTTTT. This translates into CASRINTGELFF.

The chain recombines TRBV6-5 with TRBJ1-2; D unresolved. The V and J ends lost 0 bases and 4 bases respectively, with 9 bases between them. Per germline, CDR1 MNHEY and CDR2 SVGAGI. The CDR3 runs 14 residues. CDR3 DNA: TGTGCCAGCAGTTACTCGGAGGGATTCTATGGCTACACCTTC. Encoded protein: CASSYSEGFYGYTF.

The CDR3 region has the DNA TGTGCCAGCAGAGGCGGGGGGGAGCCCTACGAGCAGTACTTC. This translates into CASRGGGEPYEQYF. The chain joins TRBV2 to TRBJ2-7, with TRBD2 matching 9 bases. Germline V gives CDR1 SNHLY, CDR2 FYNNEI. The trim removed 6 bases at V and 2 bases at J, leaving 5 bases unmatched. The CDR3 is made up of 14 amino acids.

This rearrangement joins TRBV27 to TRBJ2-5; 8 nucleotides match TRBD2. The CDR3 loop spans 16 amino acids. Germline CDR1 MNHEY, CDR2 SMNVEV (reference sequence). The V and J ends lost 7 bases and 6 bases, in that order; junction bases with no gene match: 16. The CDR3 sequence: CASIRDGGAGMKTQYF. In nucleotides, the CDR3 is TGTGCCAGCATAAGGGACGGGGGGGCAGGGATGAAGACCCAGTACTTC.

This clone was found once. CDR3 sequence (DNA): TGCGCCAGCAGGCAGGGGGCTGACCTACTAGCCAAAAACATTCAGTACTTC. Protein product: CASRQGADLLAKNIQYF. The chain couples TRBV5-1 to TRBJ2-4, with 8 bases aligning to TRBD1. J lost 0 bases, V lost 5 bases, and 10 bases had no gene match. The CDR3 sequence is 17 residues long. Germline V gene data show CDR1 as SGHRS and CDR2 as YFSETQ.

The chain employs TRBV5-1 and TRBJ1-2; possible D gene TRBD1, 5 bases. Looked up from germline, CDR1 is SGHRS and CDR2 is YFSETQ. This CDR3 is 14 amino acids long. The V end lost 2 bases, the J end lost 2 bases, and 10 bases lay between the germline ends. In DNA form, the CDR3 reads TGCGCCAGCAGCTTTGCAGGGATAAACTATGGCTACACCTTC. This codes for CASSFAGINYGYTF.

The chain links TRBV19 to TRBJ2-1, with 7 bases aligning to TRBD1. V lost 5 bases and J lost 4; bases outside the gene matches: 5. This CDR3 has 14 amino acids. Germline V gene lookup returns CDR1 LNHDA and CDR2 SQIVND (reference sequence). In DNA, the CDR3 is TGTGCCAGTAGTGAACAGGGGCAATACAATGAGCAGTTCTTC. This translates into CASSEQGQYNEQFF.

The chain carries TRBV4-1 and TRBJ1-1; maybe TRBD1 (6 bases). V was shortened by 4 bases and J by 0 bases, with 18 bases between the two germline ends. This CDR3 is built from 17 residues. Germline assignment: CDR1 MGHRA and CDR2 YSYEKL. CDR3 region: CASSPQPSTGMNTEAFF. The CDR3 DNA sequence: TGCGCCAGCAGCCCCCAACCCTCAACAGGGATGAACACTGAAGCTTTCTTT.

The rearrangement uses TRBV21-1 and TRBJ1-2. TRBV21-1 is deemed a pseudogene. The CDR3 extends over 16 amino acids. The chain's CDR3 is CASSKSRGNPNYGYTF. The CDR3 DNA reads as TGTGCCAGCAGCAAATCTCGGGGTAACCCTAACTATGGCTACACCTTC.

Remarks on this clone: Other DNA sequences in the sample encode the same CDR3. This sequence joins TRBV2 and TRBJ1-1; unclear D gene. Looked up from germline, CDR1 is SNHLY and CDR2 is FYNNEI. The CDR3 extends over 12 amino acids. The V end lost 11 bases, the J end lost 6 bases, and 16 bases lay between the germline ends. The CDR3 sequence: CARRGEGAEAFF. The CDR3 DNA follows: TGTGCCCGCCGTGGGGAGGGCGCTGAAGCTTTCTTT.

The gene calls are TRBV14 and TRBJ1-2; D ambiguous. Trimming cost V 4 bases and J 0 bases, with 6 bases left between them. The CDR3 has 13 amino acids. CDR1 and CDR2 from the germline V gene are SGHDN and FVKESK. This CDR3 reads CASSPQANYGYTF. In nucleotides, the CDR3 is TGTGCCAGCAGCCCCCAGGCTAACTATGGCTACACCTTC.

The chain uses TRBV6-5 and TRBJ1-5, with 8 bases lining up with TRBD1. Germline V gene lookup returns CDR1 MNHEY and CDR2 SVGAGI. J was trimmed by 2 bases and V by 6 bases; bases with no gene match: 6. The CDR3 spans 15 residues. CDR3 DNA: TGTGCCAGCAGCCAGGACAGGGAAGGCAATCAGCCCCAGCATTTT. Its protein product is CASSQDREGNQPQHF.

This chain uses TRBV5-6 with TRBJ2-1, with 8 bases aligning to TRBD2. The CDR3 is 16 amino acids. Germline loops: CDR1 SGHDT, CDR2 YYEEEE. V lost 2 bases, J lost 4 bases, and 8 bases stayed unmatched. CDR3 sequence: CASSLRGGRSYNEQFF. The DNA for the CDR3 is TGTGCCAGCAGCTTAAGGGGCGGGAGGTCTTACAATGAGCAGTTCTTC. The full variable domain, its missing parts supplied by reference TRBV5-6 and TRBJ2-1, is DAGVTQSPTHLIKTRGQQVTLRCSPKSGHDTVSWYQQALGQGPQFIFQYYEEEERQRGNFPDRFSGHQFPNYSSELNVNALLLGDSALYLCASSLRGGRSYNEQFFGPGTRLTVL.

The V call is TRBV7-3, the J call TRBJ2-3; 8 nucleotides align to TRBD2. J was trimmed by 3 bases and V by 2 bases; bases with no gene match: 7. CDR3 size: 16 residues. Germline assignment: CDR1 SGHTA and CDR2 FQGTGA. The CDR3 reads CASSLGNSGKTDTQYF. The CDR3 DNA reads TGTGCCAGCAGCTTAGGTAATAGCGGGAAAACAGATACGCAGTATTTT.

V is TRBV12-1 and J is TRBJ2-7; the D call of TRBD2 is as the table states it, not checked on the DNA. TRBV12-1 is an annotated pseudogene. This CDR3 is 14 amino acids long. CDR3 sequence (DNA): TGTGCCAGCAGCCACGCGCGGGGGACCTACGAGCAGTACTTC. It is translated as CASSHARGTYEQYF.